These 16 T cell receptor beta chains were all obtained from the same sample, sequenced in a study of monozygotic twins with inflammatory bowel disease (dated by TCRdb to the late 2010s). The library was made by 5' RACE. Reads for this sample came from an Illumina HiSeq 2500. Once TCRdb had reprocessed the reads, it stored one entry per CDR3 protein sequence and supplied no DNA. The sample table gives some 400,000 distinct CDR3 sequences. The ten largest clonotypes hold 2.4% of the sample. The sequenced sample was blood. These receptors were collected from a human donor with ulcerative colitis or Crohn's disease, or a healthy co-twin of an affected twin (not recorded which).

The J gene is TRBJ2-3, the V gene TRBV18. CDR1 is KGHSH, CDR2 LQKENI, per germline. This CDR3 has 16 residues. The CDR3 region is CASLISSPKGTDTQYF.

The J gene is TRBJ2-7, the V gene TRBV18; absent DNA, TCRdb's TRBD1 call cannot be checked. The CDR3 consists of 14 residues. Germline V gene lookup returns CDR1 KGHSH and CDR2 LQKENI. The CDR3 region is CASSPGTGRYEQYF. The variable domain in full, completed from reference TRBV18 and TRBJ2-7, reads NAGVMQNPRHLVRRRGQEARLRCSPMKGHSHVYWYRQLPEEGLKFMVYLQKENIIDESGMPKERFSAEFPKEGPSILRIQQVVRGDSAAYFCASSPGTGRYEQYFGPGTRLTVT.

This chain connects TRBV18 to TRBJ2-7; the D gene TCRdb calls, TRBD2, cannot be checked with no DNA. The length of the CDR3 is 15 residues. Germline V lookup: CDR1 KGHSH, CDR2 LQKENI. CDR3 sequence reads: CASPAQREVPYEQYF.

This chain links TRBV24-1 with TRBJ2-3; checking the TCRdb D call of TRBD1 is not possible without DNA. This CDR3 has 16 residues. From germline, CDR1 is KGHDR and CDR2 SFDVKD. CDR3: CATSDTGQGNTDTQYF.

The chain combines TRBV6-1 with TRBJ2-7. Germline CDR1 MNHNS, CDR2 SASEGT. This CDR3 has 14 amino acids. This CDR3 reads CASKVDSSSYEQYF.

The chain has TRBV5-5 and TRBJ1-4; TCRdb proposes TRBD1, but this gene call is untestable without DNA. The CDR3 is made up of 17 amino acids. Germline V gene data show CDR1 as SGHKS and CDR2 as YYEKEE (reference sequence). CDR3 amino acids: CASSRDRESATNEKLFF.

The chain joins TRBV12-3 or TRBV12-4 to TRBJ1-1; absent DNA, TCRdb's TRBD1 call cannot be checked. This CDR3 is built from 13 residues. The CDR3 region is CASFEGGNPEAFF.

The rearrangement links TRBV11-2 to TRBJ2-7; TCRdb lists TRBD2, though no DNA is available to test this call. The CDR3 runs 20 residues. The germline V gene encodes CDR1 SGHAT and CDR2 FQNNGV. CDR3 loop: CASSLEGWSGGPRRSYEQYF. The complete variable domain, with remaining parts taken from reference TRBV11-2 and TRBJ2-7, reads EAGVAQSPRYKIIEKRQSVAFWCNPISGHATLYWYQQILGQGPKLLIQFQNNGVVDDSQLPKDRFSAERLKGVDSTLKIQPAKLEDSAVYLCASSLEGWSGGPRRSYEQYFGPGTRLTVT.

The genes are TRBV11-3 and TRBJ2-2. CDR3 size: 16 residues. CDR1 is SGHNT and CDR2 is YENEEA in the germline V gene. The CDR3 loop is CASSHSGVANTGELFF.

V usage is TRBV12-3 or TRBV12-4 and J usage is TRBJ1-5; TCRdb's D call of TRBD1 is untestable without DNA. This CDR3 has 15 amino acids. The CDR3 loop reads CASSLGWAISQPQHF.

CDR3 sequence reads: CASSSRQNSYNEQFF. The chain has TRBV7-9 and TRBJ2-1. The CDR3 is 15 amino acids. CDR1 is SEHNR and CDR2 is FQNEAQ in the germline V gene (reference sequence).

The chain links TRBV29-1 to TRBJ1-1. The CDR3 extends over 12 amino acids. Germline V CDR1 and CDR2: SQVTM, ANQGSEA. CDR3 sequence reads: CSVVGFNTEAFF.

The rearrangement uses TRBV29-1 and TRBJ2-2; TCRdb selects TRBD1, and the lack of DNA leaves this call unchecked. The CDR3 totals 14 residues. The germline V gene encodes CDR1 SQVTM and CDR2 ANQGSEA. This CDR3 reads CSVQPGQDAGELFF.

The chain combines TRBV7-9 with TRBJ2-7; TCRdb reports TRBD1, a call that lacks DNA to check it against. The CDR3 covers 13 residues. CDR1 is SEHNR and CDR2 is FQNEAQ in the germline V gene (reference sequence). The CDR3: CASSLQGDHEQYF.

CDR3 region: CSVRPGTGVLSSYNEQFF. The chain couples TRBV29-1 to TRBJ2-1; TCRdb lists TRBD1, though no DNA is available to test this call. The CDR3 covers 18 residues. Germline CDR1 SQVTM, CDR2 ANQGSEA.

The rearrangement links TRBV27 to TRBJ2-6. Germline V lookup: CDR1 MNHEY, CDR2 SMNVEV (reference sequence). This CDR3 spans 13 amino acids. This CDR3 reads CASSFTGANVLTF.